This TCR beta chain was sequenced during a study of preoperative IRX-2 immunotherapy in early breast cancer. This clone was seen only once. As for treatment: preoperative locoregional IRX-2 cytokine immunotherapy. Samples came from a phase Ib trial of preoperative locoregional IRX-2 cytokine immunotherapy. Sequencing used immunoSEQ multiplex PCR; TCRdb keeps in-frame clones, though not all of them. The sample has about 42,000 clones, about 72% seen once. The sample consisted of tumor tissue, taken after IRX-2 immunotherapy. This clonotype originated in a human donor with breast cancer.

The CDR3 DNA reads as TGCAGCGTTGTTCCCAGTAACACTGAAGCTTTCTTT. Translated, it gives CSVVPSNTEAFF. This sequence joins TRBV29-1 and TRBJ1-1; D call uncertain. Germline assignment: CDR1 SQVTM and CDR2 ANQGSEA. The CDR3 length is 12 residues. V was cut by 4 bases and J by 2 bases, with 8 bases left in between.